Listed below are T cell receptor beta chains from one sample, sequenced in a study of blood T cell repertoires in COVID-19. Generated by immunoSEQ multiplex PCR, the TCRdb table keeps only in-frame clones and is missing some. The data contain more than 95,000 clones, approximately 84% of them singletons. Sequencing was performed on peripheral blood. The receptors were gathered from a man in his sixties or seventies with active or convalescent COVID-19. The CDR3 runs from the conserved cysteine through the conserved F or W. D genes are given only for firm matches. Size tells how often a clone was seen (once, few, many) or the class of an expanded clone, and some rows leave it out.

clone size: once
V gene: TRBV5-4
D gene: .
J gene: TRBJ2-2
CDR3 DNA: TGTGCCAGCAGCCCGGGGAGCTTGATCACCGGGGAGCTGTTTTTT
CDR3 protein: CASSPGSLITGELFF

clone size: .
V gene: TRBV6-5
D gene: .
J gene: TRBJ2-7
CDR3 DNA: TGTGCCAGCAGTTACGGGGGGAGTTTATACGAGCAGTACTTC
CDR3 protein: CASSYGGSLYEQYF

clone size: .
V gene: TRBV19
D gene: .
J gene: TRBJ1-2
CDR3 DNA: TGTGCCAGTAGTCCCCCCGGGGGGGTTGGCTATGGCTACACCTTC
CDR3 protein: CASSPPGGVGYGYTF

clone size: .
V gene: TRBV28
D gene: .
J gene: TRBJ2-1
CDR3 DNA: TGTGCCAGCAGACCCGGGGGAGGAGAGTACAATGAGCAGTTCTTC
CDR3 protein: CASRPGGGEYNEQFF

clone size: once
V gene: TRBV28
D gene: .
J gene: TRBJ1-5
CDR3 DNA: TGTGCCAGCAGTTTAGGTGGGGGGGCGCGCGGTCAGCCCCAGCATTTT
CDR3 protein: CASSLGGGARGQPQHF

clone size: .
V gene: TRBV5-1
D gene: .
J gene: TRBJ2-3
CDR3 DNA: TGCGCCAGCACAACCGGACAGAGAACAGATACGCAGTATTTT
CDR3 protein: CASTTGQRTDTQYF

clone size: few
V gene: TRBV5-1
D gene: .
J gene: TRBJ1-2
CDR3 DNA: TGCGCCAGCAGCTTAGAGGGAGTCTATGGCTACACCTTC
CDR3 protein: CASSLEGVYGYTF

clone size: .
V gene: TRBV30
D gene: .
J gene: TRBJ1-6
CDR3 DNA: TGTGCCTGGGGCGCGGGATCACCCCTCCACTTT
CDR3 protein: CAWGAGSPLHF

clone size: few
V gene: TRBV9
D gene: TRBD2
J gene: TRBJ2-3
CDR3 DNA: TGTGCCAGCAGCGTAGACCTAGCGGGGGGGTCTGATACGCAGTATTTT
CDR3 protein: CASSVDLAGGSDTQYF

clone size: .
V gene: TRBV27
D gene: .
J gene: TRBJ2-7
CDR3 DNA: TGTGCCAGCAGTTTAGGGGGGGCGGTCTACGAGCAGTACTTC
CDR3 protein: CASSLGGAVYEQYF

clone size: .
V gene: TRBV6-5
D gene: .
J gene: TRBJ1-5
CDR3 DNA: TGTGCCAGCAGTCCCCTGGGGGGACGCAATCAGCCCCAGCATTTT
CDR3 protein: CASSPLGGRNQPQHF

clone size: .
V gene: TRBV5-4
D gene: .
J gene: TRBJ1-6
CDR3 DNA: TGTGCCAGCAGCTTCGGCGGGGCAGGGAATAATTCACCCCTCCACTTT
CDR3 protein: CASSFGGAGNNSPLHF

clone size: .
V gene: TRBV3-1/TRBV3-2
D gene: TRBD2
J gene: TRBJ2-5
CDR3 DNA: TGTGCCAGCAGCCAGCGACTAGCGGGGACCCAGTACTTC
CDR3 protein: CASSQRLAGTQYF

clone size: many
V gene: TRBV5-4
D gene: .
J gene: TRBJ2-2
CDR3 DNA: TGTGCCAGCAGAGTACAGGTTGACACCGGGGAGCTGTTTTTT
CDR3 protein: CASRVQVDTGELFF

clone size: .
V gene: TRBV3-1/TRBV3-2
D gene: TRBD1
J gene: TRBJ2-2
CDR3 DNA: TGTGCCAGCAGCCAAGGGACAGGGGGCGCCAACGGGGAGCTGTTTTTT
CDR3 protein: CASSQGTGGANGELFF

clone size: .
V gene: TRBV6-1
D gene: TRBD1
J gene: TRBJ2-6
CDR3 DNA: TGTGCCAGCACTGAAATGTACACAGGGGGCATGTCTGGGGCCAACGTCCTGACTTTC
CDR3 protein: CASTEMYTGGMSGANVLTF

clone size: few
V gene: TRBV30
D gene: .
J gene: TRBJ1-2
CDR3 DNA: TGTGCCTGGAGTAGGGCGGGAGCTAACTATGGCTACACCTTC
CDR3 protein: CAWSRAGANYGYTF

clone size: .
V gene: TRBV19
D gene: .
J gene: TRBJ2-7
CDR3 DNA: TGTGCCACCAAGGGGAACTGGAGCTCCTACGAGCAGTACTTC
CDR3 protein: CATKGNWSSYEQYF

clone size: .
V gene: TRBV7-8
D gene: .
J gene: TRBJ2-1
CDR3 DNA: TGTGCCAGCAGTATGACTAGTGGTTTATCCTATGAGCAGTTCTTC
CDR3 protein: CASSMTSGLSYEQFF

clone size: .
V gene: TRBV4-1
D gene: .
J gene: TRBJ1-4
CDR3 DNA: TGCGCCAGCAGCCAAGATCCTCAGACAACTAATGAAAAACTGTTTTTT
CDR3 protein: CASSQDPQTTNEKLFF

clone size: .
V gene: TRBV3-1/TRBV3-2
D gene: .
J gene: TRBJ2-2
CDR3 DNA: TGTGCCAGCAGCCAGACCTGGACTGTCAACACCGGGGAGCTGTTTTTT
CDR3 protein: CASSQTWTVNTGELFF

clone size: .
V gene: TRBV4-1
D gene: TRBD1
J gene: TRBJ2-2
CDR3 DNA: TGCGCCAGCAGCCAAGTCTTTGGGACAGGGAGGACCGGGGAGCTGTTTTTT
CDR3 protein: CASSQVFGTGRTGELFF

clone size: .
V gene: TRBV10-3
D gene: .
J gene: TRBJ2-2
CDR3 DNA: TGTGCCATCAGTATGGGGCGCGCCAGTGGGGAGCTGTTTTTT
CDR3 protein: CAISMGRASGELFF

clone size: .
V gene: TRBV2
D gene: TRBD1
J gene: TRBJ1-6
CDR3 DNA: TGTGCCAGCAGGGCCTACGGGACAGGGAATTCACCCCTCCACTTT
CDR3 protein: CASRAYGTGNSPLHF

clone size: .
V gene: TRBV5-1
D gene: TRBD2
J gene: TRBJ2-1
CDR3 DNA: TGCGCCAGCAGCAGCACTAGCGGGAAGTACAATGAGCAGTTCTTC
CDR3 protein: CASSSTSGKYNEQFF

clone size: .
V gene: TRBV7-2
D gene: TRBD1
J gene: TRBJ2-7
CDR3 DNA: TGTGCCAGCAGCCCCCGACCACAACAGGGGGCCCTGGACTTC
CDR3 protein: CASSPRPQQGALDF

clone size: .
V gene: TRBV19
D gene: .
J gene: TRBJ1-2
CDR3 DNA: TGTGCCAGTAAACCAGGACCGGGACAAAACTATGGCTACACCTTC
CDR3 protein: CASKPGPGQNYGYTF

clone size: few
V gene: TRBV5-4
D gene: TRBD1
J gene: TRBJ2-2
CDR3 DNA: TGTGCCAGCAGCTCCCAGGGACAGGGTGGCGCCGGGGAGCTGTTTTTT
CDR3 protein: CASSSQGQGGAGELFF

clone size: once
V gene: TRBV6-5
D gene: .
J gene: TRBJ2-7
CDR3 DNA: TGTGCCATCGATGCCGGGACTGCCTCCTACGAGCAGTACTTC
CDR3 protein: CAIDAGTASYEQYF

clone size: .
V gene: TRBV5-1
D gene: .
J gene: TRBJ2-3
CDR3 DNA: TGCGCCAGCAGCTTGGGAGCTAGCACAGATACGCAGTATTTT
CDR3 protein: CASSLGASTDTQYF

clone size: .
V gene: TRBV18
D gene: .
J gene: TRBJ2-5
CDR3 DNA: TGTGCCAGCTCACTCCAACCCCCGACAGTAGGGACCCAGTACTTC
CDR3 protein: CASSLQPPTVGTQYF

clone size: .
V gene: TRBV7-6
D gene: TRBD2
J gene: TRBJ2-7
CDR3 DNA: TGTGCCAGCAGCTTAGGGTCGCGGGAGGGAGGCTACGAGCAGTACTTC
CDR3 protein: CASSLGSREGGYEQYF

clone size: .
V gene: TRBV7-3
D gene: .
J gene: TRBJ2-6
CDR3 DNA: TGTGCCAGCAGCGAGACTATCTCTGGGGCCAACGTCCTGACTTTC
CDR3 protein: CASSETISGANVLTF

clone size: few
V gene: TRBV11-2
D gene: .
J gene: TRBJ1-1
CDR3 DNA: TGTGCCAGCAGCTTAGGTTCGACAGGACTGAACACTGAAGCTTTCTTT
CDR3 protein: CASSLGSTGLNTEAFF

clone size: .
V gene: TRBV6-5
D gene: .
J gene: TRBJ2-3
CDR3 DNA: TGTGCCAGCTCCCGTCGGAGCACAGATACGCAGTATTTT
CDR3 protein: CASSRRSTDTQYF

clone size: .
V gene: TRBV6-5
D gene: TRBD1
J gene: TRBJ2-7
CDR3 DNA: TGTGCCAGCAGTTACGAGGGGGCAGGCGAGCAGTACTTC
CDR3 protein: CASSYEGAGEQYF

clone size: .
V gene: TRBV27
D gene: TRBD2
J gene: TRBJ2-7
CDR3 DNA: TGTGCCAGCAGCCTCACTAGCGGGGTACGTTACGAGCAGTACTTC
CDR3 protein: CASSLTSGVRYEQYF

clone size: once
V gene: TRBV4-3
D gene: TRBD2
J gene: TRBJ2-7
CDR3 DNA: TGCGCCAGCAGCCAAGAGTTGCTAGCGGGTTCCTACGAGCAGTACTTC
CDR3 protein: CASSQELLAGSYEQYF

clone size: .
V gene: TRBV28
D gene: .
J gene: TRBJ2-6
CDR3 DNA: TGTGCCAGCAGTTCAACAGGGCCTGGGGCCAACGTCCTGACTTTC
CDR3 protein: CASSSTGPGANVLTF

clone size: .
V gene: TRBV7-2
D gene: TRBD2
J gene: TRBJ2-3
CDR3 DNA: TGTGCCAGCAGCTTAGCCCTACTAGCGGGAGTTCTAACAGATACGCAGTATTTT
CDR3 protein: CASSLALLAGVLTDTQYF

clone size: .
V gene: TRBV5-1
D gene: .
J gene: TRBJ1-2
CDR3 DNA: TGCGCCAGCAGCTTGGGAGGGGTTAGCGGTCATGGCTACACCTTC
CDR3 protein: CASSLGGVSGHGYTF

clone size: .
V gene: TRBV12-3/TRBV12-4
D gene: .
J gene: TRBJ1-5
CDR3 DNA: TGTGCCAGCAGTTTGAGGGTCGATCAGCCCCAGCATTTT
CDR3 protein: CASSLRVDQPQHF

clone size: .
V gene: TRBV28
D gene: TRBD1
J gene: TRBJ1-5
CDR3 DNA: TGTGCCAGCAGCTACTTACAGGGGGCTAATCAGCCCCAGCATTTT
CDR3 protein: CASSYLQGANQPQHF

clone size: .
V gene: TRBV7-2
D gene: .
J gene: TRBJ2-1
CDR3 DNA: TGTGCCAGCAGCTTAGGGCCCATCAATGAGCAGTTCTTC
CDR3 protein: CASSLGPINEQFF

clone size: few
V gene: TRBV10-1
D gene: TRBD1
J gene: TRBJ1-3
CDR3 DNA: TGCGCCAGCAGTGTCGAACAGGGGGTTATTGGCGGAAACACCATATATTTT
CDR3 protein: CASSVEQGVIGGNTIYF

clone size: .
V gene: TRBV7-3
D gene: .
J gene: TRBJ2-1
CDR3 DNA: TGTGCCAGCAGCTTGGTGGGCCCGCAAAATGAGCAGTTCTTC
CDR3 protein: CASSLVGPQNEQFF

clone size: .
V gene: TRBV5-1
D gene: .
J gene: TRBJ2-3
CDR3 DNA: TGCGCCAGCAGCTTGGGCGGATCTAGCACAGATACGCAGTATTTT
CDR3 protein: CASSLGGSSTDTQYF

clone size: once
V gene: TRBV7-6
D gene: TRBD2
J gene: TRBJ2-2
CDR3 DNA: TGTGCCAGCAGCTTAATGGCGGGAGATAACACCGGGGAGCTGTTTTTT
CDR3 protein: CASSLMAGDNTGELFF

clone size: .
V gene: TRBV6-2/TRBV6-3
D gene: .
J gene: TRBJ1-1
CDR3 DNA: TGTGCCAGCAGTAACAGTGTTCCCGCTAAAGCTTTCTTT
CDR3 protein: CASSNSVPAKAFF